This TCR beta chain comes out of a study of T cells in Graves' hyperthyroidism and ophthalmopathy. Using RNA transcripts as the source, TCR beta CDR3 regions were amplified. HTBI primers drove first-round RT-PCR of the TCR CDR3. TCRdb re-derived calls from the multiplex PCR reads in MiXCR, one entry per CDR3 protein. Here the sample spans 700,000 or so distinct CDR3 sequences, approximately 16% being singletons. This clonotype turned up a few times. Its target is not known. Hyperthyroidism of Graves' type that showed no ophthalmopathy progression within 18 months was stable. Patients aged 18 to 65 with hyperthyroidism were newly diagnosed, with duration under 2 months. It was uncontrolled infection, other autoimmune disease, pregnancy or lactation that excluded patients. V was clipped by 0 bases and J by 11 bases; unmatched bases: 9. Germline CDR1 is SGHRS and CDR2 is YFSETQ. The CDR3 is 14 amino acids.

Study observations and caveats: Patients with ophthalmopathy were separated from those with stable hyperthyroidism by a 13 V-J model.

The sample comprised blood. The receptor was isolated from a man aged 18 to 30 with Graves' hyperthyroidism. This sequence joins TRBV5-1 and TRBJ1-1, with TRBD1 matching over 8 bases. Here the CDR3 reads CASSLARGPQGAFF. The CDR3 DNA is TGCGCCAGCAGCTTGGCCAGGGGGCCCCAAGGTGCTTTCTTT.